These T cell receptor beta chains were read from a single sample in a study of blood T cell repertoires in COVID-19. Assay used: immunoSEQ multiplex PCR; TCRdb lists only in-frame clones, some missing. The sample includes 160,000 or so clones, more than 80% of them seen just once. Sequencing used peripheral blood. These receptors were taken from a woman between 55 and 75 years old with COVID-19, enrolled during active disease. Both conserved end residues are part of each CDR3. Fields, in order: D gene, V gene, J gene, clone size, CDR3 DNA, CDR3 protein. A D gene is named only where the DNA matches it firmly. Clone size is stated in some rows and not others, as once, few, many or a class when expanded.

>NA|TRBV3-1/TRBV3-2|TRBJ2-1|NA
TGTGCCAGCAGCCAAAGCACAGGGACCTACAATGAGCAGTTCTTC
CASSQSTGTYNEQFF
>NA|TRBV6-5|TRBJ1-6|NA
TGTGCCAGCAGTAAAACTAAAAACAATTCACCCCTCCACTTT
CASSKTKNNSPLHF
>NA|TRBV18|TRBJ2-1|NA
TGTGCCAGCTCACCAACACGCCATGAGCAGTTCTTC
CASSPTRHEQFF
>TRBD1|TRBV6-1|TRBJ1-1|NA
TGTGCCAGCAGTGCCAAGCCGGGACAGGGATTGAACACTGAAGCTTTCTTT
CASSAKPGQGLNTEAFF
>TRBD1|TRBV27|TRBJ1-1|once
TGTGCCAGCAGTTCCGGATCCGGGACAGGGGGAACTGAAGCTTTCTTT
CASSSGSGTGGTEAFF
>TRBD1|TRBV9|TRBJ1-3|NA
TGTGCCAGCAGCAAAACCGGGACAGGGGGTTCTGGAAACACCATATATTTT
CASSKTGTGGSGNTIYF
>TRBD2|TRBV7-2|TRBJ2-3|NA
TGTGCCAGCAGCAAAGCGGGGGCTAAGACCCACACAGATACGCAGTATTTT
CASSKAGAKTHTDTQYF
>TRBD1|TRBV10-3|TRBJ1-2|NA
TGTGCCATCAGTGAGTCCGGGACAGGGATTTATGGCTACACCTTC
CAISESGTGIYGYTF
>TRBD1|TRBV9|TRBJ1-4|NA
TGTGCCAGCAGCTCCCGGACAGGGGAGGGAGAAAAACTGTTTTTT
CASSSRTGEGEKLFF
>NA|TRBV5-1|TRBJ2-6|NA
TGCGCCAGCGAGGCAAGATGGAGTCGCTACTCTGGGGCCAACGTCCTGACTTTC
CASEARWSRYSGANVLTF
>NA|TRBV5-1|TRBJ2-7|NA
TGCGCCAGCAGCCCGGACGGGGTCTACGAGCAGTACTTC
CASSPDGVYEQYF
>NA|TRBV30|TRBJ1-2|NA
TGTGCCTGGTTATACCCCCCTACTCACGCTATTCCTAACTATGGCTACACCTTC
CAWLYPPTHAIPNYGYTF
>TRBD1|TRBV11-2|TRBJ1-3|NA
TGTGCCAGCAGCCAGGGGACAGGAAGAAACACCATATATTTT
CASSQGTGRNTIYF
>TRBD2|TRBV7-2|TRBJ2-1|NA
TGTGCCAGCAGCTTAGCCTCTAGCGGGGGGGCCTCCTACAATGAGCAGTTCTTC
CASSLASSGGASYNEQFF
>NA|TRBV19|TRBJ1-1|NA
TGTGCCACCGAGGACAGAATGAACACTGAAGCTTTCTTT
CATEDRMNTEAFF
>NA|TRBV18|TRBJ2-5|NA
TGTGCCAGCTCACCATTGGTCCTGAGTCAGGGGAAGGAAGAGACCCAGTACTTC
CASSPLVLSQGKEETQYF
>TRBD1|TRBV7-9|TRBJ1-6|NA
TGTGCCAGCAGCAAATTACAGGGGAAGCCCCTCCACTTT
CASSKLQGKPLHF
>TRBD1|TRBV6-5|TRBJ1-1|NA
TGTGCCAGCGCCCGGGACAGGAACACTGAAGCTTTCTTT
CASARDRNTEAFF
>TRBD2|TRBV7-2|TRBJ2-6|NA
TGTGCCAGCAGCTTGGGACTATCTGGGGCCAACGTCCTGACTTTC
CASSLGLSGANVLTF
>TRBD1|TRBV5-4|TRBJ2-5|NA
TGTGCCAGCAGGCAGGGGGCCCAAGAGACCCAGTACTTC
CASRQGAQETQYF
>TRBD2|TRBV4-2|TRBJ2-3|NA
TGTGCCAGCAGCCAAGAAAGCGGGGGGGGCACAGATACGCAGTATTTT
CASSQESGGGTDTQYF
>NA|TRBV7-2|TRBJ1-1|NA
TGTGCCAGCAGCTTACAGGTTCGGCACACTGAAGCTTTCTTT
CASSLQVRHTEAFF
>TRBD1|TRBV11-3|TRBJ2-1|NA
TGTGCCAGCTGGACAGGGGATTACAATGAGCAGTTCTTC
CASWTGDYNEQFF
>TRBD1|TRBV6-2/TRBV6-3|TRBJ1-1|NA
TGTGCCAGCAGTCTGTTGGGACAGGGTGATGGGGGTGCCGGAGCTTTCTTT
CASSLLGQGDGGAGAFF
>NA|TRBV27|TRBJ1-1|NA
TGTGCCAGCATCAAGAACACTGAAGCTTTCTTT
CASIKNTEAFF
>NA|TRBV6-5|TRBJ1-2|NA
TGTGCCAGCAGTCGCCGCGTGTTTGGCTACACCTTC
CASSRRVFGYTF
>NA|TRBV2|TRBJ1-1|NA
TGTGCCAGCAGTGAAAGGAGGGTAGAAGCTTTCTTT
CASSERRVEAFF
>TRBD1|TRBV19|TRBJ1-1|NA
TGTGCCAGTAGTACCCGGGACAGGGGGCGGGACACTGAAGCTTTCTTT
CASSTRDRGRDTEAFF
>NA|TRBV6-6|TRBJ2-7|NA
TGTGCCAGCAGTTACGTAGGGGTGCAGTACTTC
CASSYVGVQYF
>TRBD2|TRBV2|TRBJ2-2|few
TGTGCCAGCAGTGCTAGCGGGGGGTCCGGGGAGCTGTTTTTT
CASSASGGSGELFF
>NA|TRBV5-1|TRBJ1-2|NA
TGCGCCAGCAGCTTGGCAGGCAACTATGGCTACACCTTC
CASSLAGNYGYTF
>TRBD1|TRBV9|TRBJ2-7|NA
TGTGCCAGCAGTCCCGGGACAGACTCCTACGAGCAGTACTTC
CASSPGTDSYEQYF
>NA|TRBV19|TRBJ2-4|NA
TGTGCCAGTCAGGACACCTCTCTATTAGCCAAAAACATTCAGTACTTC
CASQDTSLLAKNIQYF